The clone carrying this T cell receptor (beta chain) has a handful of counts. Its antigen is unknown. The sample belongs to a study of T cell repertoires in cytomegalovirus infection. Study-wide context: From public TCR beta signatures came an indication of both CMV infection and matching HLA type. Study-wide results and caveats: CMV-specific HLA-C-restricted TCR beta clonotypes dominated the ex vivo response.

TCRdb reprocessed the reads with MiXCR, giving one entry per CDR3 protein. In the table there are 130,000 or so distinct CDR3 sequences, under 8% of which are singletons. This TCR came from a human donor in good health (CMV status not recorded). Some clones in this sample may be carry-over from other donors' samples. The sample comprised PBMCs.

This CDR3 reads CASSSPGQGMETQYF. The CDR3 region has the DNA TGTGCCAGCAGCTCACCCGGACAGGGGATGGAGACCCAGTACTTC. The chain employs TRBV5-4 and TRBJ2-5; 9 bases match TRBD1. V was clipped by 3 bases and J by 5 bases; unmatched bases: 8. CDR3 length equals 15 residues. Germline CDR1 SGHNT, CDR2 YYREEE (reference sequence). The full variable domain, in which reference TRBV5-4 and TRBJ2-5 provide the parts outside the CDR3, is ETGVTQSPTHLIKTRGQQVTLRCSSQSGHNTVSWYQQALGQGPQFIFQYYREEENGRGNFPPRFSGLQFPNYSSELNVNALELDDSALYLCASSSPGQGMETQYFGPGTRLLVL.